Described below is a single T cell receptor (beta chain) sequence and its context. Its antigen remains unknown. This specimen comes from a study of CD8+ T cells in alopecia areata. V was shortened by 4 bases and J by 0 bases, with 13 bases between the two germline ends. Germline assignment: CDR1 GTSNPN and CDR2 SVGIG (reference sequence). This CDR3 has 15 residues. Treatment indicated: oral pan-JAK inhibitor, 5-10 mg twice daily. A FACSAria was used to sort CD4+ and CD8+ T cells. These cells came from PBMCs. Study findings and constraints: A great number of expanded lesional clones endured in scalp and blood during tofacitinib.

After isolation, RNA underwent reverse transcription to generate cDNA as the sequencing template. Data came from immunoSEQ multiplex PCR; TCRdb stores just in-frame clones and leaves some out. The sample has some 110,000 clones, about 61% seen once. The source is a human donor with alopecia areata. The chain recombines TRBV30 with TRBJ2-1, with D perhaps TRBD2 (5 bases). The specimen was CD8+ T cells sorted from blood, collected at week 4, from a patient treated with tofacitinib. The CDR3 region has the DNA TGTGCCTGGACTCCGGACTCGAGCTCCTACAATGAGCAGTTCTTC. It specifies CAWTPDSSSYNEQFF.